The next 2 T cell receptor beta chains were all read from a single sample in a study of regulatory T cells in long-lasting Graves disease. Time point denoted: newly diagnosed GD, antithyroid drugs for less than 3 months. RNA extracted from PBMCs served as the sequencing template. Assembly of TCR beta libraries relied on iRepertoire HTBI primers together with Arm-PCR of CDR3 regions. TCRdb independently ran MiXCR on the multiplex PCR reads; one entry per CDR3 protein. The sample yields about 330,000 distinct CDR3 sequences, around 15% seen once. Separately, the same data were catalogued under a study of T cells in Graves' hyperthyroidism and ophthalmopathy.

Sequences were derived from peripheral blood mononuclear cells (PBMCs), sampled at new diagnosis, from a patient treated with antithyroid drugs. Receptors originate from a woman under 30 with Graves disease.

The table lists this clonotype with many counts. The rearrangement links TRBV4-1 to TRBJ2-5; TRBD2 might be the D (6 bases). Trimming stripped 0 bases from V and 5 bases from J, with 13 bases between. CDR1 MGHRA and CDR2 YSYEKL come from the germline V gene. The length of the CDR3 is 15 residues. The CDR3: CASSQDGAAGETQYF. The CDR3 region has the DNA TGCGCCAGCAGCCAAGACGGGGCCGCGGGGGAGACCCAGTACTTC.

On this clonotype itself: This sequence may be a read error, since a much larger clone differs from it by one base. The genes are TRBV7-2 and TRBJ2-5; 8 nucleotides match TRBD2. This CDR3 region has 13 residues. In germline, CDR1 is SGHTA, CDR2 FQGNSA. The chain's CDR3 is CANSRTSWETQYF. DNA for the CDR3: TGTGCCAACAGCCGGACTAGCTGGGAGACCCAGTACTTC.